The rows below give T cell receptor beta chains drawn from one sample of a study of T cells in Graves' hyperthyroidism and ophthalmopathy. MiXCR, applied by TCRdb to the multiplex PCR reads, yields one record per CDR3 protein. The top ten hold approximately 3.8% of the sample, which has hundreds of thousands of distinct CDR3 sequences, about a sixth seen once. Sequenced sample: blood. The receptors come from a woman in her thirties with Graves' hyperthyroidism. Each CDR3 is given with its conserved first and last residue. Each record gives: J gene, clone size, V gene, D gene, CDR3 DNA, CDR3 protein. D genes are given only for firm matches. For some rows the clone size is stated as once, few or many, or as a class when expanded; others skip it.

TRBJ2-1	NA	TRBV20-1	NA	TGCAGTGCTTCCCAGCGGGTGGGGATCTACAATGAGCAGTTCTTC	CSASQRVGIYNEQFF
TRBJ1-5	many	TRBV2	NA	TGTGCCAGCAGTTATACCTCGGTGGGGAATCAGCCCCAGCATTTT	CASSYTSVGNQPQHF
TRBJ2-7	NA	TRBV13	NA	TGTGCCAGCAGTTTCACGTTAGCGGGACAGGTTTACTACGAGCAGTACTTC	CASSFTLAGQVYYEQYF
TRBJ2-5	NA	TRBV7-9	NA	TGTGCCAGCAGCGAGGACCCACGAGAGACCCAGTACTTC	CASSEDPRETQYF
TRBJ1-5	NA	TRBV20-1	TRBD1	TGCAGTGCTAGAGAACTCCTTACCGGGACAGTTAATCAGCCCCAGCATTTT	CSARELLTGTVNQPQHF
TRBJ2-7	many	TRBV28	TRBD1	TGTGCCAGCAGCCCCGGGACAGGGCCCACCTACGAGCAGTACTTC	CASSPGTGPTYEQYF
TRBJ2-5	many	TRBV28	TRBD2	TGTGCCAGCCTAACTAGCGCGTGGGCTGGGGAGACCCAGTACTTC	CASLTSAWAGETQYF
TRBJ2-3	NA	TRBV4-2	NA	TGTGCCAGCAGCCCAGGGACCTCAGATACGCAGTATTTT	CASSPGTSDTQYF
TRBJ2-2	NA	TRBV20-1	TRBD2	TGCAGTGCTCGCACTAGCGGGAGGGCCACCGGGGAGCTGTTTTTT	CSARTSGRATGELFF
TRBJ2-7	many	TRBV7-3	NA	TGTGCCAGCAGCCCCGCTACGGGTTACGAGCAGTACTTC	CASSPATGYEQYF